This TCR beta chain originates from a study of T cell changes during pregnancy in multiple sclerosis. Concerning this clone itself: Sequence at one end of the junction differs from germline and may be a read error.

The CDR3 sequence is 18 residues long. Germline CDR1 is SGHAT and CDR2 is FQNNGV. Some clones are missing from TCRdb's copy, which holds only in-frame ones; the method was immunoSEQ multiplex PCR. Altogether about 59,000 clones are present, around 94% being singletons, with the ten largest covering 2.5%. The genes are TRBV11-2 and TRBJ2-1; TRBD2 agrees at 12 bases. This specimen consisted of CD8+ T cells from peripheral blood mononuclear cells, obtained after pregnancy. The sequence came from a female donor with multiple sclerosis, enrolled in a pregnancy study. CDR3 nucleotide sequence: TGTGCCAGCAGCCTGGGCCTAGCGGGAGGGACACCCTACGATGAGCAGTTCTTC. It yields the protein CASSLGLAGGTPYDEQFF.